This note documents a single TCR beta chain sequence. Time point: cycle 4 day 1 (C4D1), after five to seven weeks of nivolumab. Every patient experienced relapse after autologous stem cell transplantation, and brentuximab vedotin exposure varied. Thawed PBMCs yielded CD4+ T cells through magnetic negative selection. V lost 5 bases and J 2 bases, leaving 13 bases between the germline ends. The CDR3 loop spans 14 amino acids. Germline values: CDR1 MNHNS, CDR2 SASEGT. The protocol was immunoSEQ multiplex PCR, while the TCRdb copy is restricted to in-frame clones and leaves out a portion. This table has 15,000 to 20,000 clones, approximately 82% appearing once. The data belong to a study of PD-1 blockade in classical Hodgkin lymphoma.

V is TRBV6-1 and J is TRBJ2-7; D is ambiguous. The receptor was isolated from a human donor with classical Hodgkin lymphoma. Sequenced here: CD4+ T cells from blood, sampled before the fourth cycle of nivolumab. The CDR3, as DNA: TGTGCCAGCAGTCGGACGGATGCCACCTACGAGCAGTACTTC. Its protein product is CASSRTDATYEQYF.